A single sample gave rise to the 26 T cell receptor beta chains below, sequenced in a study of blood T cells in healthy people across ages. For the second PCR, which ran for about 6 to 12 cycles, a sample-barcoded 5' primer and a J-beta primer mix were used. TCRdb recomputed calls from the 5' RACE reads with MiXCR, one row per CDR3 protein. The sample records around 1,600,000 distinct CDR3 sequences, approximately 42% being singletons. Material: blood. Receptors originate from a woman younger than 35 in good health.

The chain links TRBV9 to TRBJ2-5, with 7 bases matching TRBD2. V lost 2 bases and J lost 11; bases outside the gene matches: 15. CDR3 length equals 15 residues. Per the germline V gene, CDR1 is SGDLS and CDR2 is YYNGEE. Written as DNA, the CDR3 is TGTGCCAGCAGCGTTGAGCGGGGCGGGACGAATGAGCAGTACTTC. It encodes CASSVERGGTNEQYF.

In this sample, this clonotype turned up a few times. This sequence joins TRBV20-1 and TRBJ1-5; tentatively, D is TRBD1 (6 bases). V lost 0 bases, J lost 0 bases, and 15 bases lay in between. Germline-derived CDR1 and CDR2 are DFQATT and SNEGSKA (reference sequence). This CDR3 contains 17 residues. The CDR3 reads CSARDHGGSSSNQPQHF. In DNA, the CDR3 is TGCAGTGCTAGAGACCATGGGGGCTCAAGTAGCAATCAGCCCCAGCATTTT.

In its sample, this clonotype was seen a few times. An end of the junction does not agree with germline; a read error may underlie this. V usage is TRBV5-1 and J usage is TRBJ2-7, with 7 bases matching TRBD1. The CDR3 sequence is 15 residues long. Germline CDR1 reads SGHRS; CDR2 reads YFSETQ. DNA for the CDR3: TGTGCCAGCAGCTTAGAGGGGGCTGCCTCCTACGAGCAGTACTTC. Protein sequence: CASSLEGAASYEQYF.

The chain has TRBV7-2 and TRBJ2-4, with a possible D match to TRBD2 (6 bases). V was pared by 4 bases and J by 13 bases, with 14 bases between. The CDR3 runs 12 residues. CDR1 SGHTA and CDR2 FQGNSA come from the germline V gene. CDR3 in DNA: TGTGCCAGCAGCTACGGCGGGGTTTGGCAGTACTTC. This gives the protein CASSYGGVWQYF.

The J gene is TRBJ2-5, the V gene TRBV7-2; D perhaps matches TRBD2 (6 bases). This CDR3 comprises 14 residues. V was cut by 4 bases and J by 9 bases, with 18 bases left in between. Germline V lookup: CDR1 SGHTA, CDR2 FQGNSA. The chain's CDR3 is CASSSGTGFRAQYF. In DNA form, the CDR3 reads TGTGCCAGCAGCTCCGGGACTGGGTTTCGGGCCCAGTACTTC.

CDR3 protein: CASTRAFLLDEQFF. DNA for the CDR3: TGTGCCAGCACCCGGGCCTTTCTTTTGGATGAGCAGTTCTTC. The gene calls are TRBV6-6 and TRBJ2-1, with D uncertain. The germline CDR1 and CDR2 sequences are MNHNY and SVGAGI (reference sequence). The germline V and J ends were trimmed by 7 bases and 8 bases, with 18 bases remaining between them. This CDR3 region has 14 residues.

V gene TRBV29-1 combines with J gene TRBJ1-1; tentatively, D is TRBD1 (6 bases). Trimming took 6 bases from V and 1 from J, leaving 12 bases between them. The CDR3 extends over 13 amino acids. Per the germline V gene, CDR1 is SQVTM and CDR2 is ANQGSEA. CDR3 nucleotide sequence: TGCAGCGTGTATCGGGGGGCGAACACTGAAGCTTTCTTT. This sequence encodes CSVYRGANTEAFF.

The CDR3 sequence: CASRNDRGKNTEAFF. CDR3 DNA sequence: TGTGCCAGCAGGAACGACAGGGGCAAGAACACTGAAGCTTTCTTT. The chain has TRBV6-5 and TRBJ1-1; 8 bases are shared with TRBD1. The germline V gene has CDR1 MNHEY and CDR2 SVGAGI. V lost 6 bases and J lost 1; bases outside the gene matches: 7. CDR3 size: 15 residues.

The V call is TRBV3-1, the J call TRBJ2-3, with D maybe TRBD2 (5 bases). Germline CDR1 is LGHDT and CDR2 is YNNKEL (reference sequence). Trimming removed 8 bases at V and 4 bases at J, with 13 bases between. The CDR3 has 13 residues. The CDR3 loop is CASGLRGSDTQYF. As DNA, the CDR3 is TGTGCCAGCGGCCTCAGAGGGTCAGATACGCAGTATTTT.

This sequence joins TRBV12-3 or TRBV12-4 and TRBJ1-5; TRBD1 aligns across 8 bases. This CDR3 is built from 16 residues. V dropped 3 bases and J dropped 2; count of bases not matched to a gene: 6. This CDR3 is CASSLNRGVGNQPQHF. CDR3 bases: TGTGCCAGCAGTTTGAACAGGGGGGTGGGCAATCAGCCCCAGCATTTT.

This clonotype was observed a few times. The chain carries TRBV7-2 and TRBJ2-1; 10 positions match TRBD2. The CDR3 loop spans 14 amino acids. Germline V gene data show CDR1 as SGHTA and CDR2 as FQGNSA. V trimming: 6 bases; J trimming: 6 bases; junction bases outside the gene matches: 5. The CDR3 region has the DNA TGTGCCAGCAGGGGAGGACTAGCGGTCAATGAGCAGTTCTTC. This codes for CASRGGLAVNEQFF.

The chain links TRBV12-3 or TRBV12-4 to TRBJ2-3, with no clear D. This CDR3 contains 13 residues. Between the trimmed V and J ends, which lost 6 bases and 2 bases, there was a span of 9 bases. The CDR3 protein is CASRTSLTDTQYF. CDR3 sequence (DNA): TGTGCCAGCAGGACTTCTCTCACAGATACGCAGTATTTT.

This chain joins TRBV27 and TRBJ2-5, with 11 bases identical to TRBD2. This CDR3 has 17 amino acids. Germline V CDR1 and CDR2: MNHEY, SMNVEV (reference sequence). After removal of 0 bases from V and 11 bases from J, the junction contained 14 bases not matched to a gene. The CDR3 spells CASSLSSSGGPSNEQYF. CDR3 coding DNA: TGTGCCAGCAGTTTATCGTCTAGCGGGGGGCCGAGTAATGAGCAGTACTTC.

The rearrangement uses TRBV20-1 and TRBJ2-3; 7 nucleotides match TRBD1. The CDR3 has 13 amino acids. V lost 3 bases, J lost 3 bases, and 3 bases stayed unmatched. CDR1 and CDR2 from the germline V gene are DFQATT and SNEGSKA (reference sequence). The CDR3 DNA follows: TGCAGTGCTAGCCGGACAGGTACAGATACGCAGTATTTT. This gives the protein CSASRTGTDTQYF.

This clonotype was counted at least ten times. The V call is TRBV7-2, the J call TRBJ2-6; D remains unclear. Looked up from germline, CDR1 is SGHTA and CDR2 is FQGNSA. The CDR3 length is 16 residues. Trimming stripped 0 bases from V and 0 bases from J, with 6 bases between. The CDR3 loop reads CASSLAWSSGANVLTF. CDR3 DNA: TGTGCCAGCAGCTTAGCTTGGAGCTCTGGGGCCAACGTCCTGACTTTC.

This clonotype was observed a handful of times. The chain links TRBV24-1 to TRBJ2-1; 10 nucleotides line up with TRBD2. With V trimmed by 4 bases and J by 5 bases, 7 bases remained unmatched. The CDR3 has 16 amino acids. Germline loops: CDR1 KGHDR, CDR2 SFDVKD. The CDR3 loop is CATSDPSGGSNNEQFF. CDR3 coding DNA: TGTGCCACCAGTGACCCTAGCGGGGGATCGAACAATGAGCAGTTCTTC.

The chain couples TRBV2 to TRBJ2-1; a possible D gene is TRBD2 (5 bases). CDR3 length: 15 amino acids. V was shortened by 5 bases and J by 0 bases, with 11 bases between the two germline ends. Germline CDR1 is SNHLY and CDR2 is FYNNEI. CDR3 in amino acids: CASSYTRSSYNEQFF. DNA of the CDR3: TGTGCCAGCAGTTACACTAGGAGCTCCTACAATGAGCAGTTCTTC.

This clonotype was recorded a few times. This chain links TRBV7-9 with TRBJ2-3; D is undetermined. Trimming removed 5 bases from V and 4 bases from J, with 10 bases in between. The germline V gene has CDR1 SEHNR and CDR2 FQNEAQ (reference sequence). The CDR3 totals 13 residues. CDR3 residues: CASSLMPPDTQYF. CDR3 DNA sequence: TGTGCCAGCAGCCTAATGCCCCCAGATACGCAGTATTTT.

CDR3: CSEKGAGTEAFF. The CDR3 DNA reads TGCAGTGAAAAGGGGGCGGGCACTGAAGCTTTCTTT. This sequence joins TRBV20-1 and TRBJ1-1; 7 bases are shared with TRBD1. V dropped 7 bases and J dropped 4; count of bases not matched to a gene: 6. The germline gives CDR1 DFQATT, CDR2 SNEGSKA (reference sequence). The CDR3 has 12 residues.

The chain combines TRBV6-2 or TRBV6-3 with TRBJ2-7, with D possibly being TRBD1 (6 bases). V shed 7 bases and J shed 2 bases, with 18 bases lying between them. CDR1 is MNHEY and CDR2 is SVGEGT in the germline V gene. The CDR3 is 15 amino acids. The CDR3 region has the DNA TGTGCCAGCAACCGGGGACAATCAAGGACCTACGAGCAGTACTTC. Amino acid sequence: CASNRGQSRTYEQYF.

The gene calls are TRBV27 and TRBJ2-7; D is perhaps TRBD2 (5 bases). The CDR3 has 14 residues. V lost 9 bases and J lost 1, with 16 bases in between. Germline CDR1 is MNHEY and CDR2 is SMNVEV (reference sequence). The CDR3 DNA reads TGTGCCAGTCGATACAGCGGACTTTCCTACGAGCAGTACTTC. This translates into CASRYSGLSYEQYF.

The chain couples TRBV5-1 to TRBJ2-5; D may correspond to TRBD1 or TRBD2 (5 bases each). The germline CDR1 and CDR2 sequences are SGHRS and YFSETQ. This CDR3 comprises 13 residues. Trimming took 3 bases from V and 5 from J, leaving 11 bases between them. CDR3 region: CASSWDVVETQYF. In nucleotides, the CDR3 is TGCGCCAGCAGCTGGGACGTAGTGGAGACCCAGTACTTC.

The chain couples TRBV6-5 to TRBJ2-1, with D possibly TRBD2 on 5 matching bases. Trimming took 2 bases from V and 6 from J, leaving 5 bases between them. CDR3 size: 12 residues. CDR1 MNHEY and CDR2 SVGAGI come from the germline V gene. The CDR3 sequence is CASSYEGNEQFF. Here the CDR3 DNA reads TGTGCCAGCAGTTACGAGGGCAATGAGCAGTTCTTC.

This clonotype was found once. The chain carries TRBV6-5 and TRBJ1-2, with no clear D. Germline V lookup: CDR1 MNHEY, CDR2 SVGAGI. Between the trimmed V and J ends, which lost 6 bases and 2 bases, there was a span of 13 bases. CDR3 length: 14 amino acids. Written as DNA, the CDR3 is TGTGCCAGCAGGTCGCCCGACGGAAACTATGGCTACACCTTC. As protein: CASRSPDGNYGYTF.

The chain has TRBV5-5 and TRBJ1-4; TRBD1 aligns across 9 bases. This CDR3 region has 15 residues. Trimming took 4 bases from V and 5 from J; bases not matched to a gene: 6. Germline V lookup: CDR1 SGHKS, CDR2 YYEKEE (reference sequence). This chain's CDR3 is CASSPLDRGNEKLFF. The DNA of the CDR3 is TGTGCCAGCAGCCCCCTGGACAGGGGCAATGAAAAACTGTTTTTT. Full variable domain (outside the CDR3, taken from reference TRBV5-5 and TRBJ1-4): DAGVTQSPTHLIKTRGQQVTLRCSPISGHKSVSWYQQVLGQGPQFIFQYYEKEERGRGNFPDRFSARQFPNYSSELNVNALLLGDSALYLCASSPLDRGNEKLFFGSGTQLSVL.

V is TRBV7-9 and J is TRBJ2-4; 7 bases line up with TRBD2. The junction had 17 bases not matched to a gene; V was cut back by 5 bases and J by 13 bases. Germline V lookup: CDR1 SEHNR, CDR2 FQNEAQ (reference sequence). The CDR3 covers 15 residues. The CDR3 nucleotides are TGTGCCAGCAGCGCGAGCGGGACCTCCTACAATGAGCAGTACTTC. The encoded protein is CASSASGTSYNEQYF.